This TCR beta chain is from a study of CD4 T cells in relation to SARS-CoV-2 and coronaviruses. Whole-study findings and limits: Crossreactive clones expanded significantly less to SARS-CoV-2 than monoreactive clones. The assay detects memory recall responses, not culture-primed primary responses.

Only in-frame clones appear in the TCRdb table, and some are missing; sequencing was by immunoSEQ multiplex PCR. This table holds about 70,000 clones, around 87% found once. CD4+ T cells from unexposed donors were obtained before the COVID-19 pandemic (2011-2018). Naive and memory CD4+ T cells came from enriched cryopreserved PBMCs. A note on this clone: No antigen is known for it.

What was sequenced was memory CD4+ T cells from PBMCs. The TCR was taken from a human donor in good health.

The chain's CDR3 is CASSPSGRNYGYTF. CDR3 DNA: TGTGCCAGCTCACCCTCGGGACGGAACTATGGCTACACCTTC. The J gene is TRBJ1-2, the V gene TRBV18, with a tentative D call TRBD1 (5 bases). The V end lost 3 bases, the J end lost 2 bases, and 10 bases lay between the germline ends. The CDR3 runs to 14 residues. Germline values: CDR1 KGHSH, CDR2 LQKENI.